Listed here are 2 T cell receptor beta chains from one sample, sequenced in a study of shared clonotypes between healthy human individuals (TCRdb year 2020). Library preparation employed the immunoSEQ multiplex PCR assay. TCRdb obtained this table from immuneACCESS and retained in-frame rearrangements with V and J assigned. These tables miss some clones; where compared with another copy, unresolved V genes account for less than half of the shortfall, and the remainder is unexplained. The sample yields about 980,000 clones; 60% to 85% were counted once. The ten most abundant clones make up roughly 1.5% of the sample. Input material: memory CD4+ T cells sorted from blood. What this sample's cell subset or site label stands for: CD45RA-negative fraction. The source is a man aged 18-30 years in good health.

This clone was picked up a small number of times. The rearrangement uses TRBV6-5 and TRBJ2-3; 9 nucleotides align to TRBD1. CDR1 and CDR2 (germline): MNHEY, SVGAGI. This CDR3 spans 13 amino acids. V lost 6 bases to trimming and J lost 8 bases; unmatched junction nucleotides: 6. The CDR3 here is CASSTGTGFTQYF. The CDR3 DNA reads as TGTGCCAGCAGCACCGGGACAGGGTTTACGCAGTATTTT.

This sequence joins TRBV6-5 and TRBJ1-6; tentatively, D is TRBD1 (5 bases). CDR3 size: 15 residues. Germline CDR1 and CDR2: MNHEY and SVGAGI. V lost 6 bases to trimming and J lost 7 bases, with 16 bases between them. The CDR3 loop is CASRPPRRGNSPLHF. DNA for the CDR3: TGTGCCAGCAGGCCACCCCGACGGGGGAATTCACCCCTCCACTTT.